The rows below give T cell receptor beta chains drawn from one sample of a study of T cell responses to AZD1222 COVID-19 vaccine. Using immunoSEQ multiplex PCR, the repertoire was profiled, and TCRdb retains in-frame clones only, with some absent. The data show 84,000 or so clones, with approximately 88% seen just once and 15% to 20% held by the top ten. This material consisted of peripheral blood, taken on day 0 of AZD1222 vaccination. The source of these receptors is an adult in good health. Each CDR3 is given without its conserved first and last residue. Each record gives: CDR3 protein, V gene, J gene, clone size, D gene. The D gene is left open where the match is weak. Not all rows give a size; the values are once, few, many and, for expanded clones, a class.

CDR3: SGVWWDEQF
V: TRBV20-1
J: TRBJ2-1
size: NA
D: NA

CDR3: SVDGTPDTQY
V: TRBV29-1
J: TRBJ2-3
size: NA
D: NA

CDR3: ASSHTLTFPSGNTGELF
V: TRBV14
J: TRBJ2-2
size: NA
D: NA

CDR3: ASTSGTPSYEQY
V: TRBV19
J: TRBJ2-7
size: NA
D: TRBD2

CDR3: ASSLYSAQY
V: TRBV7-2
J: TRBJ2-5
size: NA
D: NA

CDR3: ASSFADSQPQH
V: TRBV12-3/TRBV12-4
J: TRBJ1-5
size: NA
D: NA

CDR3: ASSSWPQTMGGSYNEQF
V: TRBV11-2
J: TRBJ2-1
size: NA
D: NA

CDR3: ASSTTGKYTEAF
V: TRBV19
J: TRBJ1-1
size: NA
D: TRBD1

CDR3: ASSQTTVSSGANVLT
V: TRBV3-1/TRBV3-2
J: TRBJ2-6
size: NA
D: NA

CDR3: ASSPDGNMAGQY
V: TRBV5-1
J: TRBJ2-7
size: NA
D: NA

CDR3: SVLTTGELF
V: TRBV29-1
J: TRBJ2-2
size: NA
D: NA

CDR3: ASSMDTSGEQY
V: TRBV9
J: TRBJ2-7
size: NA
D: NA

CDR3: ASRPRQEVDTEAF
V: TRBV2
J: TRBJ1-1
size: NA
D: NA

CDR3: ASRRDRGNSYEQY
V: TRBV2
J: TRBJ2-7
size: NA
D: TRBD1

CDR3: ASSQGEGGTNEKLF
V: TRBV4-2
J: TRBJ1-4
size: few
D: NA

CDR3: ASSQDGTGGETQY
V: TRBV4-1
J: TRBJ2-5
size: NA
D: TRBD1

CDR3: ASRERWDLRGIQPQH
V: TRBV6-1
J: TRBJ1-5
size: NA
D: NA

CDR3: ATSRVASPSLEQY
V: TRBV15
J: TRBJ2-7
size: NA
D: NA

CDR3: SVVRQGAAGELF
V: TRBV29-1
J: TRBJ2-2
size: NA
D: TRBD1

CDR3: ASSRGSYQPQH
V: TRBV19
J: TRBJ1-5
size: once
D: NA

CDR3: ASSFGGRRIEQF
V: TRBV5-6
J: TRBJ2-1
size: NA
D: TRBD2

CDR3: AWSTYPETQY
V: TRBV30
J: TRBJ2-5
size: NA
D: NA

CDR3: ASSQERQNTEAF
V: TRBV4-2
J: TRBJ1-1
size: NA
D: NA

CDR3: ASSLWGTGQLHNSPLH
V: TRBV27
J: TRBJ1-6
size: NA
D: TRBD1

CDR3: ASSQETGFSSPLH
V: TRBV4-2
J: TRBJ1-6
size: once
D: NA

CDR3: AWSVMPSGRVDTQY
V: TRBV30
J: TRBJ2-3
size: NA
D: TRBD2

CDR3: ASSPPSQYEQY
V: TRBV3-1/TRBV3-2
J: TRBJ2-7
size: NA
D: NA

CDR3: ASSLASQGGYGYT
V: TRBV5-5
J: TRBJ1-2
size: NA
D: NA

CDR3: ASSPLRGSNEQF
V: TRBV5-1
J: TRBJ2-1
size: NA
D: NA

CDR3: ASKGTNYGYT
V: TRBV6-5
J: TRBJ1-2
size: NA
D: NA

CDR3: ASSSPKGLYNEQF
V: TRBV7-9
J: TRBJ2-1
size: NA
D: NA

CDR3: ASSLGGTGELF
V: TRBV5-1
J: TRBJ2-2
size: NA
D: NA

CDR3: ASSLELAGGKISGANVLT
V: TRBV7-8
J: TRBJ2-6
size: NA
D: TRBD2

CDR3: ATSDNGRASRDEQF
V: TRBV24-1
J: TRBJ2-1
size: NA
D: TRBD2

CDR3: ASSSLLGTQRLYNEQF
V: TRBV7-8
J: TRBJ2-1
size: NA
D: NA

CDR3: AISGKANTEAF
V: TRBV10-3
J: TRBJ1-1
size: NA
D: NA

CDR3: ASSPQGSNTEAF
V: TRBV18
J: TRBJ1-1
size: once
D: NA

CDR3: ASSLEGGHGYT
V: TRBV7-9
J: TRBJ1-2
size: once
D: TRBD1

CDR3: ASSLLLAGAYTEQF
V: TRBV5-5
J: TRBJ2-1
size: NA
D: NA

CDR3: ASSLPTSDTQY
V: TRBV5-1
J: TRBJ2-3
size: NA
D: NA

CDR3: ASSEGQGRNTIY
V: TRBV7-2
J: TRBJ1-3
size: NA
D: TRBD1

CDR3: ASSWRSEAPYGYT
V: TRBV6-5
J: TRBJ1-2
size: NA
D: NA

CDR3: SAIGQAATEAF
V: TRBV29-1
J: TRBJ1-1
size: NA
D: TRBD1

CDR3: ASSLDAGLARTKQY
V: TRBV27
J: TRBJ2-7
size: NA
D: NA

CDR3: ATRTSDSYEQY
V: TRBV10-3
J: TRBJ2-7
size: NA
D: TRBD2

CDR3: ASSGAGTGNTGELF
V: TRBV19
J: TRBJ2-2
size: few
D: NA

CDR3: ATSRYPGSGTGELF
V: TRBV15
J: TRBJ2-2
size: NA
D: NA

CDR3: ASSLWTVLPTPVGGYT
V: TRBV4-1
J: TRBJ1-2
size: NA
D: NA

CDR3: ASSLGSSFLNSPLH
V: TRBV5-8
J: TRBJ1-6
size: NA
D: NA

CDR3: ASLGTGGSNYGYT
V: TRBV28
J: TRBJ1-2
size: NA
D: TRBD1

CDR3: ASSVRGQGHMNTEAF
V: TRBV6-1
J: TRBJ1-1
size: few
D: TRBD1

CDR3: SARPYTEAF
V: TRBV20-1
J: TRBJ1-1
size: NA
D: NA

CDR3: ASSLAGGNEQF
V: TRBV5-4
J: TRBJ2-1
size: NA
D: NA